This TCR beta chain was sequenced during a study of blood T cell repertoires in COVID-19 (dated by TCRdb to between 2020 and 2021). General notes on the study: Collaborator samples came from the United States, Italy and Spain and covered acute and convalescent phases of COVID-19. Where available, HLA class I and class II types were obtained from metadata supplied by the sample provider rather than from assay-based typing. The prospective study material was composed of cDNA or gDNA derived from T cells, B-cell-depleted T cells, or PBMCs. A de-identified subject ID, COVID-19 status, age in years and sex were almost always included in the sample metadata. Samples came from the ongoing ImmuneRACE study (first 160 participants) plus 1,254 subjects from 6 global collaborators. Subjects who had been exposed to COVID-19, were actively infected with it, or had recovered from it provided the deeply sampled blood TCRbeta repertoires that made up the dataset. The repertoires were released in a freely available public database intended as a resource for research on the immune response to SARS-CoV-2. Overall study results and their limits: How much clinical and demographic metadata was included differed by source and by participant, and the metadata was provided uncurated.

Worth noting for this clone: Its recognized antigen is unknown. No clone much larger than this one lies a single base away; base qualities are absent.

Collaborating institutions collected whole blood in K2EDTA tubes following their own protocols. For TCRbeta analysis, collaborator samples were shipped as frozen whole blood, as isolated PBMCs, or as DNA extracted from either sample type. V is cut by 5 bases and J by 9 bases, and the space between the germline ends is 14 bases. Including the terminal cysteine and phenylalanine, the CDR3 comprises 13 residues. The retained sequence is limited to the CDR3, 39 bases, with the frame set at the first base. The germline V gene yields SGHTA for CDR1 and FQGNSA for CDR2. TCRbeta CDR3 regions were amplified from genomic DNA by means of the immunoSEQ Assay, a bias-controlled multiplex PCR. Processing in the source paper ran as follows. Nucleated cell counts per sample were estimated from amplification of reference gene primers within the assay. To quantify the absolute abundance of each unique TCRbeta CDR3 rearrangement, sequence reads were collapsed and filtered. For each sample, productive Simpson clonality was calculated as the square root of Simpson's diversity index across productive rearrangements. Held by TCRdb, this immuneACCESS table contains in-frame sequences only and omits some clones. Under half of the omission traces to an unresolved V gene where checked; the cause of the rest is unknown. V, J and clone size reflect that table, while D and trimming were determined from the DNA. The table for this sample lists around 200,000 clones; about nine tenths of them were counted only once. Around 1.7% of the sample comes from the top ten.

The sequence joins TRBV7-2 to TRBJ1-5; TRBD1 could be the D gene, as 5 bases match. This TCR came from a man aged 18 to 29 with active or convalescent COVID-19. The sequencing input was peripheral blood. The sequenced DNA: TGTGCCAGCAGCCCCGGGACCGGGGGGCCCCAGCATTTT. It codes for CASSPGTGGPQHF.